Sequencing of this T cell receptor beta chain was carried out in a study of response to subunit inactivated influenza vaccine. General study results and limits: Each seasonal influenza vaccination, the authors suggested, recruits few new T cells.

TCRdb processed the RT-PCR reads anew with MiXCR; each CDR3 protein has one entry. In the table there are 560,000 or so distinct CDR3 sequences, approximately 7.7% of which are singletons. Turning to this clonotype: The antigen is unknown.

CDR1 and CDR2 from the germline V gene are SNHLY and FYNNEI. The CDR3 extends over 16 amino acids. Unmatched junction bases numbered 3, after V lost 7 bases and J lost 0 bases. Material: PBMCs from blood, obtained approximately 25 months after vaccination. The receptor comes from a man aged 50-75 years who received an inactivated influenza vaccine. The V and J genes are TRBV2 and TRBJ2-3; 14 bases align to TRBD2. This chain's CDR3 is CASKRLAGGSTDTQYF. In DNA form, the CDR3 reads TGTGCCAGCAAGAGACTAGCGGGGGGGAGCACAGATACGCAGTATTTT.